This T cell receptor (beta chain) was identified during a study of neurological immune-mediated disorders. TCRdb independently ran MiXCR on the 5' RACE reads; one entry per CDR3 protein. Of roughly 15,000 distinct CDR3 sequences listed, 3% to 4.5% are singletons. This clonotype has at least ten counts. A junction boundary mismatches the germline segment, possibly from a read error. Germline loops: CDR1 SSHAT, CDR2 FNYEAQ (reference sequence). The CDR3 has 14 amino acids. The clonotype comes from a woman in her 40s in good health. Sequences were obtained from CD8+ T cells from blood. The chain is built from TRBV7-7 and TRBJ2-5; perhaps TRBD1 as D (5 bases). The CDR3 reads CASSLGVNQETQYF. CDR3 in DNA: TGTGCTAGCAGCTTAGGGGTCAACCAAGAGACCCAGTACTTC.